One sample yielded the 31 T cell receptor beta chains listed below, sequenced in a study of blood T cell repertoires in COVID-19. Assay: immunoSEQ multiplex PCR; the TCRdb copy retains only in-frame clones and omits some. This table has 300,000 to 350,000 clones, over 70% appearing once. The sequenced sample was PBMCs or T cells enriched from blood (not recorded which). These TCRs come from a young man who had recovered from COVID-19.

This sequence joins TRBV27 and TRBJ1-2; TRBD1 aligns across 9 bases. The CDR3 spans 15 residues. Trimming took 6 bases from V and 4 from J; bases not matched to a gene: 9. The germline V gene has CDR1 MNHEY and CDR2 SMNVEV (reference sequence). CDR3 residues: CASREGQGVFYGYTF. DNA of the CDR3: TGTGCCAGCAGGGAGGGACAGGGTGTTTTCTATGGCTACACCTTC.

To note about this clone: This same CDR3 is encoded by further DNA sequences in the sample. This chain uses TRBV28 with TRBJ2-5; 7 bases agree with TRBD2. Per the germline V gene, CDR1 is MDHEN and CDR2 is SYDVKM. This CDR3 is built from 14 residues. The V and J ends lost 1 base and 1 base, in that order; junction bases with no gene match: 0. The CDR3 loop reads CASSLSGGQETQYF. CDR3 coding DNA: TGTGCCAGCAGTTTATCGGGGGGCCAAGAGACCCAGTACTTC.

This chain uses TRBV5-8 with TRBJ2-7; 7 nucleotides align to TRBD1. The CDR3 is made up of 14 amino acids. J gave up 6 bases and V 0 bases, and 6 bases lay outside the gene matches. Germline V gene lookup returns CDR1 SGHTS and CDR2 YDEGEE. The CDR3 protein is CASSLVQGQSEQYF. CDR3 coding DNA: TGTGCCAGCAGCTTGGTACAGGGGCAGAGCGAGCAGTACTTC.

This clone has a single count. The chain employs TRBV9 and TRBJ2-7; D is ambiguous. Trimming removed 0 bases from V and 3 bases from J, with 7 bases in between. The CDR3 totals 13 residues. CDR1 is SGDLS, CDR2 YYNGEE, per germline. The CDR3: CASSVGQDYEQYF. In DNA, the CDR3 is TGTGCCAGCAGCGTAGGGCAGGACTACGAGCAGTACTTC.

A single count supports this clone. This chain uses TRBV6-5 with TRBJ2-5; weak D call: TRBD1 (6 bases). The CDR3 has 13 amino acids. Germline V gene data show CDR1 as MNHEY and CDR2 as SVGAGI. V was trimmed by 4 bases and J by 5 bases, leaving 11 bases between them. CDR3 protein: CASSSGVWETQYF. CDR3 coding DNA: TGTGCCAGCAGTTCAGGGGTATGGGAGACCCAGTACTTC.

The chain carries TRBV5-5 and TRBJ1-1; 9 bases are a match to TRBD1. The ends lost 5 bases at V and 4 bases at J; junction bases unmatched: 9. Germline V CDR1 and CDR2: SGHKS, YYEKEE (reference sequence). The CDR3 extends over 15 amino acids. CDR3 loop: CASRWDRVSGTEAFF. The CDR3 nucleotides read TGTGCCAGCAGGTGGGACAGGGTATCGGGCACTGAAGCTTTCTTT.

The J gene is TRBJ1-5, the V gene TRBV29-1; D possibly corresponds to TRBD1 (6 bases). Germline V gives CDR1 SQVTM, CDR2 ANQGSEA. V lost 6 bases, J lost 1 base, and 10 bases lay in between. The CDR3 contains 13 residues. For the CDR3, the DNA is TGCAGCGTCGGGGACAAGAGCAATCAGCCCCAGCATTTT. It codes for CSVGDKSNQPQHF. Based on the CDR3 plus reference TRBV29-1 and TRBJ1-5, the full variable domain is SAVISQKPSRDICQRGTSLTIQCQVDSQVTMMFWYRQQPGQSLTLIATANQGSEATYESGFVIDKFPISRPNLTFSTLTVSNMSPEDSSIYLCSVGDKSNQPQHFGDGTRLSIL.

This clone has just one count. J is TRBJ2-1 and V is TRBV9, with TRBD1 matching over 11 bases. This CDR3 contains 15 residues. After removal of 0 bases from V and 7 bases from J, the junction contained 3 bases not matched to a gene. Germline assignment: CDR1 SGDLS and CDR2 YYNGEE. CDR3 sequence: CASSVDGTGGNEQFF. The CDR3, as DNA: TGTGCCAGCAGCGTAGATGGGACAGGGGGGAATGAGCAGTTCTTC.

This sequence joins TRBV6-5 and TRBJ2-7; D is ambiguous. Trimming took off 5 bases at V and 3 bases at J, with 11 bases between the two ends. This CDR3 is 13 amino acids long. Germline-derived CDR1 and CDR2 are MNHEY and SVGAGI. Here the CDR3 DNA reads TGTGCCAGCAGTACGCACATTGGCTACGAGCAGTACTTC. Residues: CASSTHIGYEQYF.

The chain links TRBV7-2 to TRBJ2-7, with a weak D call TRBD2 (5 bases). This CDR3 is built from 15 residues. Germline assignment: CDR1 SGHTA and CDR2 FQGNSA. V shed 5 bases and J shed 4 bases, with 18 bases lying between them. CDR3 sequence reads: CASSPSGASAYEQYF. CDR3 nucleotide sequence: TGTGCCAGCAGCCCAAGCGGTGCTAGTGCTTACGAGCAGTACTTC.

The chain is built from TRBV13 and TRBJ1-3; 8 nucleotides agree with TRBD1. This CDR3 is 16 amino acids long. Germline V gives CDR1 PRHDT, CDR2 FYEKMQ (reference sequence). V was clipped by 4 bases and J by 3 bases; unmatched bases: 8. CDR3 nucleotides: TGTGCCAGCAGCTCGACAGGGGAGGGAGGTGGAAACACCATATATTTT. This translates into CASSSTGEGGGNTIYF.

The rearrangement joins TRBV28 to TRBJ2-7; TRBD1 agrees at 10 bases. V shed 5 bases and J 3 bases; nucleotides not matched to a gene: 4. Germline CDR1 MDHEN, CDR2 SYDVKM. The CDR3 contains 14 residues. CDR3: CASSNRDRGYEQYF. CDR3 coding DNA: TGTGCCAGCAGTAACCGGGACAGGGGCTACGAGCAGTACTTC.

V gene TRBV2 combines with J gene TRBJ2-1; TRBD1 aligns across 7 bases. The V and J ends lost 3 bases and 4 bases, in that order; junction bases with no gene match: 9. The CDR3 has 16 residues. Germline V gives CDR1 SNHLY, CDR2 FYNNEI. The CDR3 coding sequence is TGTGCCAGCAGTGACGTCCGACAGGGTCTATACAATGAGCAGTTCTTC. Its translation is CASSDVRQGLYNEQFF.

V gene TRBV5-3 combines with J gene TRBJ2-4, with D possibly matching TRBD2 (5 bases). TRBV5-3 is treated as an ORF (open reading frame) with a function not yet certain. This CDR3 spans 15 amino acids. V lost 2 bases and J 9 bases, leaving 18 bases between the germline ends. The CDR3 nucleotides are TGTGCCAGAAGCTTCCGCGCAGCGGAAGACACCATTCAGTACTTC. Encoded protein: CARSFRAAEDTIQYF.

The rearrangement joins TRBV7-8 to TRBJ2-7; 10 nucleotides match TRBD1. The CDR3 spans 14 residues. Per the germline V gene, CDR1 is SGHVS and CDR2 is FQNEAQ. J was trimmed by 3 bases and V by 4 bases; bases with no gene match: 3. The DNA for the CDR3 is TGTGCCAGCAGCTCCAGGACAGGGGGCTACGAGCAGTACTTC. Translating it yields CASSSRTGGYEQYF. Full variable domain (missing parts from reference TRBV7-8 and TRBJ2-7): GAGVSQSPRYKVAKRGQDVALRCDPISGHVSLFWYQQALGQGPEFLTYFQNEAQLDKSGLPSDRFFAERPEGSVSTLKIQRTQQEDSAVYLCASSSRTGGYEQYFGPGTRLTVT.

The rearrangement uses TRBV7-9 and TRBJ1-2, with D possibly matching TRBD1 (5 bases). There are 15 residues in the CDR3. V lost 4 bases, J lost 8 bases, and 20 bases lay in between. Germline V gene data show CDR1 as SEHNR and CDR2 as FQNEAQ (reference sequence). In DNA form, the CDR3 reads TGTGCCAGCAGCTCCAACACACAGGCCCTCGGGGGCTACACCTTC. Protein: CASSSNTQALGGYTF. Filled out from reference TRBV7-9 and TRBJ1-2, the complete variable domain reads DTGVSQNPRHKITKRGQNVTFRCDPISEHNRLYWYRQTLGQGPEFLTYFQNEAQLEKSRLLSDRFSAERPKGSFSTLEIQRTEQGDSAMYLCASSSNTQALGGYTFGSGTRLTVV.

To note about this clone: The sample has other DNA sequences that encode this CDR3 too. V usage is TRBV6-5 and J usage is TRBJ2-7; possible D gene TRBD1, 5 bases. This CDR3 contains 14 residues. The V end was cut by 2 bases, the J end by 2 bases, with 10 bases between. The germline gives CDR1 MNHEY, CDR2 SVGAGI. The CDR3 here is CASSYDRGTYEQYF. CDR3 coding DNA: TGTGCCAGCAGTTACGACAGAGGAACCTACGAGCAGTACTTC.

This chain joins TRBV7-9 and TRBJ1-4; tentative D call: TRBD1 (6 bases). This CDR3 is built from 15 residues. The V end lost 5 bases, the J end lost 5 bases, and 15 bases lay between the germline ends. From germline, CDR1 is SEHNR and CDR2 FQNEAQ (reference sequence). Here the CDR3 reads CASSPSGRGNEKLFF. CDR3 sequence (DNA): TGTGCCAGCAGCCCCTCTGGCAGGGGCAATGAAAAACTGTTTTTT.

The gene calls are TRBV6-5 and TRBJ2-7; no reliable D call. The CDR3 runs to 14 residues. The germline V gene has CDR1 MNHEY and CDR2 SVGAGI. V was trimmed by 7 bases and J by 4 bases, leaving 17 bases between them. The CDR3 DNA follows: TGTGCCAGCACTATCCGGGTAGGCTCGTACGAGCAGTACTTC. Its protein is CASTIRVGSYEQYF.

The rearrangement uses TRBV19 and TRBJ1-5, with TRBD1 matching over 9 bases. The length of the CDR3 is 17 residues. With 6 bases clipped from V and 4 bases from J, the junction kept 13 bases outside the gene matches. Looked up from germline, CDR1 is LNHDA and CDR2 is SQIVND (reference sequence). The CDR3 nucleotides read TGTGCCAGTAGCTCGTCGTCGATGACAGGGGGTAATCAGCCCCAGCATTTT. It codes for CASSSSSMTGGNQPQHF.

J is TRBJ2-5 and V is TRBV7-3; 9 nucleotides align to TRBD2. The CDR3 extends over 15 amino acids. Germline CDR1 is SGHTA and CDR2 is FQGTGA. V lost 0 bases and J lost 5; bases outside the gene matches: 4. CDR3 protein: CASSLTSGGGETQYF. The CDR3 coding sequence is TGTGCCAGCAGCTTAACTAGCGGGGGCGGGGAGACCCAGTACTTC.

This clone showed up just once. Here the CDR3 DNA reads TGTGCCAGCAGCCCCTATTCACAGGGGTACACCTTC. It translates to CASSPYSQGYTF. This chain joins TRBV14 and TRBJ1-2; TRBD1 matches 7 bases. With 4 bases clipped from V and 11 bases from J, the junction kept 7 bases outside the gene matches. The CDR3 is 12 amino acids. CDR1 and CDR2 (germline): SGHDN, FVKESK.

The chain is built from TRBV28 and TRBJ2-7; D is possibly TRBD1 (6 bases). Trimming stripped 2 bases from V and 7 bases from J, with 24 bases between. Germline CDR1 MDHEN, CDR2 SYDVKM. This CDR3 is 17 amino acids long. The CDR3 sequence: CASSLPGHGEPFGEQYF. The CDR3 nucleotides are TGTGCCAGCAGTTTACCGGGACACGGAGAACCTTTTGGTGAGCAGTACTTC.

This clone has a single count. The chain is built from TRBV4-1 and TRBJ2-3; weak D call: TRBD1 (6 bases). The CDR3 consists of 16 residues. Trimming shortened V by 0 bases and J by 0 bases, and 10 bases separated the two germline ends. Germline CDR1 reads MGHRA; CDR2 reads YSYEKL. Here the CDR3 reads CASSQDAQGSTDTQYF. The CDR3 region has the DNA TGCGCCAGCAGCCAAGATGCCCAGGGGAGCACAGATACGCAGTATTTT.

In this sample, this clone turned up once. The genes are TRBV6-1 and TRBJ1-4; TRBD1 matches at 7 bases. Germline CDR1 reads MNHNS; CDR2 reads SASEGT. Germline trimming cut 2 bases from V and 4 bases from J; bases unmatched to any gene: 7. The CDR3 extends over 16 amino acids. The CDR3 region is CASSEPRQGGNEKLFF. CDR3 DNA: TGTGCCAGCAGTGAACCGCGACAGGGTGGTAATGAAAAACTGTTTTTT.

The chain links TRBV27 to TRBJ2-3; 10 nucleotides align to TRBD2. The CDR3 is 17 residues long. V trimming: 8 bases; J trimming: 2 bases; junction bases outside the gene matches: 13. Germline V gives CDR1 MNHEY, CDR2 SMNVEV (reference sequence). CDR3 sequence reads: CASGKRGGLIYTDTQYF. The DNA of the CDR3 is TGTGCCAGCGGCAAGCGGGGGGGCCTCATTTACACAGATACGCAGTATTTT.

This chain uses TRBV5-1 with TRBJ1-4; D uncertain. Trimming pared 5 bases from V and 4 bases from J, leaving 6 bases between. This CDR3 is built from 12 residues. The germline V gene has CDR1 SGHRS and CDR2 YFSETQ. The DNA of the CDR3 is TGCGCCAGCAGACTGAGTAATGAAAAACTGTTTTTT. It codes for CASRLSNEKLFF.

The chain employs TRBV7-2 and TRBJ2-3, with 11 positions matching TRBD2. Germline CDR1 SGHTA, CDR2 FQGNSA. J gave up 3 bases and V 5 bases, and 4 bases lay outside the gene matches. The CDR3 sequence is 15 residues long. The CDR3 DNA reads as TGTGCCAGCAGCCCTAGCGGGGGGACGACAGATACGCAGTATTTT. This gives the protein CASSPSGGTTDTQYF.

The chain employs TRBV5-1 and TRBJ2-3; TRBD2 aligns across 7 bases. The CDR3 runs to 15 residues. The germline gives CDR1 SGHRS, CDR2 YFSETQ. V dropped 1 base and J dropped 3; count of bases not matched to a gene: 5. The CDR3 is CASSLFGGGTDTQYF. CDR3 DNA sequence: TGCGCCAGCAGCTTGTTTGGCGGGGGAACAGATACGCAGTATTTT. Combining the CDR3 with reference TRBV5-1 and TRBJ2-3 gives the whole variable domain KAGVTQTPRYLIKTRGQQVTLSCSPISGHRSVSWYQQTPGQGLQFLFEYFSETQRNKGNFPGRFSGRQFSNSRSEMNVSTLELGDSALYLCASSLFGGGTDTQYFGPGTRLTVL.

The chain has TRBV7-9 and TRBJ2-5; 10 bases map to TRBD1. The CDR3 is 14 amino acids. With 4 bases clipped from V and 5 bases from J, the junction kept 4 bases outside the gene matches. Germline CDR1 and CDR2: SEHNR and FQNEAQ (reference sequence). The CDR3 nucleotides read TGTGCCAGCAGCTGGGGGACAGGGGAGGAGACCCAGTACTTC. Protein sequence: CASSWGTGEETQYF.

The chain links TRBV11-1 to TRBJ1-1; tentative D call: TRBD1 (6 bases). The V end was cut by 3 bases, the J end by 3 bases, with 8 bases between. Per the germline V gene, CDR1 is SGHAT and CDR2 is FQDESV (reference sequence). CDR3 length: 13 amino acids. The CDR3 region has the DNA TGTGCCAGCAGCTTGCCAGGGGACACTGAAGCTTTCTTT. Protein product: CASSLPGDTEAFF.